These T cell receptor beta chains were read from a single sample in a study of technical replicates of blood from a few donors. Produced via immunoSEQ multiplex PCR; TCRdb's table is partial and in-frame only. The sample has about 70,000 clones, 85% to 95% seen once. Sequences were obtained from T cells isolated from PBMCs. Every receptor here comes from a human donor in good health. The CDR3 runs from the conserved cysteine through the conserved F or W. Fields, in order: CDR3 protein, CDR3 DNA, J gene, V gene, D gene, clone size. The D gene is left open where the match is weak. Some rows have no size entry. The others give once, few or many, or a class for an expanded clone.

CASSSTGRYTGELFF,TGTGCCAGCAGCTCGACAGGGAGATATACCGGGGAGCTGTTTTTT,TRBJ2-2,TRBV7-9,TRBD1,.
CASSQGLVSDEQYF,TGCGCCAGCAGCCAGGGACTAGTTTCCGACGAGCAGTACTTC,TRBJ2-7,TRBV4-3,TRBD2,.
CAWRGAVEAFF,TGTGCCTGGAGAGGGGCAGTTGAAGCTTTCTTT,TRBJ1-1,TRBV30,.,.
CASSLAGTGQGNTIYF,TGTGCCAGCTCACTGGCCGGGACAGGGCAAGGAAACACCATATATTTT,TRBJ1-3,TRBV18,TRBD1,once
CASSFGFDWDRVSTNEKLFF,TGCGCCAGCAGCTTCGGCTTCGATTGGGACAGGGTTTCAACTAATGAAAAACTGTTTTTT,TRBJ1-4,TRBV4-1,TRBD1,.
CSGEKGTDEQFF,TGCAGCGGAGAGAAGGGGACTGATGAGCAGTTCTTC,TRBJ2-1,TRBV29-1,.,.
CASSLGLYGGGPYEQYF,TGTGCCAGCAGCTTAGGCCTTTATGGAGGCGGGCCCTACGAGCAGTACTTC,TRBJ2-7,TRBV7-8,.,.
CASSRTLRDTEAFF,TGTGCCAGCAGTCGCACCCTCAGGGACACTGAAGCTTTCTTT,TRBJ1-1,TRBV6-6,.,.
CASSSRGTGANVLTF,TGTGCCAGCAGCTCTAGGGGTACTGGGGCCAACGTCCTGACTTTC,TRBJ2-6,TRBV5-6,.,.
CASSQGRPASNQPQHF,TGCGCCAGCAGCCAAGGGAGACCGGCTAGCAATCAGCCCCAGCATTTT,TRBJ1-5,TRBV4-1,.,.
CASSPGQSGDTQYF,TGTGCCAGCAGCCCGGGACAATCAGGAGATACGCAGTATTTT,TRBJ2-3,TRBV7-9,.,.
CASSPFPREGLVKTDTQYF,TGTGCCAGCAGCCCGTTTCCGCGGGAGGGCCTAGTGAAAACAGATACGCAGTATTTT,TRBJ2-3,TRBV9,TRBD2,.
CASRLNRFGVNTGELFF,TGTGCCAGCAGACTAAATAGGTTCGGGGTGAACACCGGGGAGCTGTTTTTT,TRBJ2-2,TRBV28,.,.
CASSHGRGIYNEQFF,TGTGCCAGCAGCCACGGGCGGGGAATCTACAATGAGCAGTTCTTC,TRBJ2-1,TRBV11-3,.,.
CASPGRGYTEAFF,TGTGCCAGTCCGGGCAGGGGGTACACTGAAGCTTTCTTT,TRBJ1-1,TRBV2,TRBD1,few
CASSPGADRTDTQYF,TGTGCCAGCAGCCCTGGCGCGGATAGAACAGATACGCAGTATTTT,TRBJ2-3,TRBV7-3,.,.
CAWSRVANTEAFF,TGTGCCTGGAGCAGGGTGGCGAACACTGAAGCTTTCTTT,TRBJ1-1,TRBV30,.,.
CASSLVSTGFSNEQFF,TGTGCCAGCAGTTTGGTGAGCACAGGATTTTCCAATGAGCAGTTCTTC,TRBJ2-1,TRBV28,.,.
CASRQLGQGGQAFF,TGTGCCAGCAGGCAGCTCGGACAGGGGGGCCAAGCTTTCTTT,TRBJ1-1,TRBV7-9,TRBD1,.
CASSVEGLVVAGELFF,TGTGCCAGCAGCGTAGAAGGACTAGTAGTGGCCGGGGAGCTGTTTTTT,TRBJ2-2,TRBV9,TRBD2,.
CAWSFYRGRGNTIYF,TGTGCCTGGAGTTTCTACAGGGGGCGAGGAAACACCATATATTTT,TRBJ1-3,TRBV30,TRBD1,.
CASSLDRGNQPQHF,TGTGCCAGCAGTTTGGATCGCGGGAATCAGCCCCAGCATTTT,TRBJ1-5,TRBV27,.,.
CASSPGSYREAFF,TGTGCCAGCAGCCCAGGATCCTACCGTGAAGCTTTCTTT,TRBJ1-1,TRBV6-5,.,.
CATSRSGQGLNTEAFF,TGTGCCACCAGCAGATCTGGACAGGGGCTGAACACTGAAGCTTTCTTT,TRBJ1-1,TRBV15,TRBD1,.
CATSRGYGGSLYNEQFF,TGTGCCACCAGCAGAGGATATGGCGGGAGTCTCTACAATGAGCAGTTCTTC,TRBJ2-1,TRBV15,TRBD2,.
CASSFLFDNEQFF,TGTGCCAGCAGTTTCTTGTTTGACAATGAGCAGTTCTTC,TRBJ2-1,TRBV27,.,.
CASSLRLALSYEQYF,TGTGCCAGCAGTTTAAGGCTAGCGCTATCCTACGAGCAGTACTTC,TRBJ2-7,TRBV27,.,.
CASSPPGTSADTQYF,TGTGCCAGCAGCCCGCCCGGGACTAGCGCAGATACGCAGTATTTT,TRBJ2-3,TRBV7-9,TRBD2,.
CASSLVSGKADTQYF,TGTGCCAGCAGCTTAGTTTCAGGGAAGGCAGATACGCAGTATTTT,TRBJ2-3,TRBV7-3,.,.
CASSPPTGGTEAFF,TGTGCCAGCTCACCACCCACAGGGGGGACTGAAGCTTTCTTT,TRBJ1-1,TRBV18,TRBD1,.
CASSETGIVGNQPQHF,TGTGCCAGCAGCGAAACAGGGATTGTGGGCAATCAGCCCCAGCATTTT,TRBJ1-5,TRBV6-1,.,.
CASSYHNPTGELFF,TGTGCCAGCAGTTACCACAACCCCACCGGGGAGCTGTTTTTT,TRBJ2-2,TRBV6-5,.,.
CASSQGRGPGQRSTEAFF,TGTGCCAGCAGCCAAGGAAGGGGGCCGGGACAGAGGTCCACTGAAGCTTTCTTT,TRBJ1-1,TRBV14,TRBD1,.
CASSLGSGTGYGYTF,TGTGCCAGCAGCTTAGGTTCGGGGACAGGGTATGGCTACACCTTC,TRBJ1-2,TRBV7-8,TRBD1,.
CASRTTREETQYF,TGTGCCAGCAGAACGACTAGAGAAGAGACCCAGTACTTC,TRBJ2-5,TRBV6-5,.,.
CASSLTVSYNEQFF,TGTGCCAGCAGCTTAACGGTCTCCTACAATGAGCAGTTCTTC,TRBJ2-1,TRBV7-2,.,.
CASSLTSGRTDTQYF,TGTGCCAGCAGCTTGACTAGCGGGCGCACAGATACGCAGTATTTT,TRBJ2-3,TRBV7-3,TRBD2,.
CASSLTRTSPYNEQFF,TGTGCCAGCAGTTTAACTAGGACTTCTCCCTACAATGAGCAGTTCTTC,TRBJ2-1,TRBV27,.,.
CASSRGRNEQFF,TGTGCCAGCAGCAGGGGGAGGAATGAGCAGTTCTTC,TRBJ2-1,TRBV6-5,.,once
CASSVVPTSSYEQYF,TGTGCCAGCAGCGTAGTTCCGACTAGCTCCTACGAGCAGTACTTC,TRBJ2-7,TRBV9,.,.
CASVRSRGWRETQYF,TGTGCCAGCGTACGATCCAGGGGATGGCGAGAGACCCAGTACTTC,TRBJ2-5,TRBV28,.,.
CAGAVAVGEKLFF,TGTGCCGGGGCGGTGGCAGTGGGTGAAAAACTGTTTTTT,TRBJ1-4,TRBV2,.,once